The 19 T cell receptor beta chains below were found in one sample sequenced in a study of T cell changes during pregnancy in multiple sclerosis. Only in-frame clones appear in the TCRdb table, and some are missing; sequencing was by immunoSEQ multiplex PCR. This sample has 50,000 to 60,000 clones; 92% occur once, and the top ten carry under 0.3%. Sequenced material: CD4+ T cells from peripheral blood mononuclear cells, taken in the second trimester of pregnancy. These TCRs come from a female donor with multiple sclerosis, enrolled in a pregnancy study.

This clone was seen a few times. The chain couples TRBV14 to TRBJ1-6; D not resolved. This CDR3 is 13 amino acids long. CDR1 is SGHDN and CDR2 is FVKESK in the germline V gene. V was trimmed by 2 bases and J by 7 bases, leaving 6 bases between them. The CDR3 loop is CASSQSPNSPLHF. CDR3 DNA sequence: TGTGCCAGCAGCCAAAGCCCCAATTCACCCCTCCACTTT.

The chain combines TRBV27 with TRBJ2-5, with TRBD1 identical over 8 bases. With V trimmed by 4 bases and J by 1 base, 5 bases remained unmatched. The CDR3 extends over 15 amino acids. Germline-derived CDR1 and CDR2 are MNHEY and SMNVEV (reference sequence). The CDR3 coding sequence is TGTGCCAGCAGTTCCGGGACAGGAGCCCAAGAGACCCAGTACTTC. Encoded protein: CASSSGTGAQETQYF.

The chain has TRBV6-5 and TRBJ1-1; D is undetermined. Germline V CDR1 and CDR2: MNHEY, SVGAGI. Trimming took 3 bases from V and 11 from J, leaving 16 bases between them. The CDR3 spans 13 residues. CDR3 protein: CASSYTPERRAFF. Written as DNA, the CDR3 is TGTGCCAGCAGTTATACCCCCGAGCGTAGGGCTTTCTTT.

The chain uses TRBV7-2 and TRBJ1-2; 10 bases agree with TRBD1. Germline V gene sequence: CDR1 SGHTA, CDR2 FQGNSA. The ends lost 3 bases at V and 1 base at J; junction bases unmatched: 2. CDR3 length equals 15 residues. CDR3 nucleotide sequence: TGTGCCAGCAGCTTCTGGGACAGGGGTAACTATGGCTACACCTTC. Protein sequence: CASSFWDRGNYGYTF.

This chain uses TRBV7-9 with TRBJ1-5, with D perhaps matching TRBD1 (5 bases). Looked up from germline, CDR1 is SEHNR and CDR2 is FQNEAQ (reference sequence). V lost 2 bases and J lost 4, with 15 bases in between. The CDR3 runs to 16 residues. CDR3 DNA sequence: TGTGCCAGCAGCTTACTCGGCAGGGAAGGGAATCAGCCCCAGCATTTT. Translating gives CASSLLGREGNQPQHF.

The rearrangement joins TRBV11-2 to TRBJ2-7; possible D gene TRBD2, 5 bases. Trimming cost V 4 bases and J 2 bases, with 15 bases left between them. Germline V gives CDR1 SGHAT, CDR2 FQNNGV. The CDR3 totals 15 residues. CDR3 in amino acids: CASSSGLKLTYEQYF. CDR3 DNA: TGTGCCAGCAGCTCCGGACTGAAACTAACCTACGAGCAGTACTTC.

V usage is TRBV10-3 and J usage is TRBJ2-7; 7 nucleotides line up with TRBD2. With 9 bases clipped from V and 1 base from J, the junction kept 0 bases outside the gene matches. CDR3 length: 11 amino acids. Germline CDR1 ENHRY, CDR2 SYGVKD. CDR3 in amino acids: CAIAGSYEQYF. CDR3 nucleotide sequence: TGTGCCATAGCGGGATCCTACGAGCAGTACTTC.

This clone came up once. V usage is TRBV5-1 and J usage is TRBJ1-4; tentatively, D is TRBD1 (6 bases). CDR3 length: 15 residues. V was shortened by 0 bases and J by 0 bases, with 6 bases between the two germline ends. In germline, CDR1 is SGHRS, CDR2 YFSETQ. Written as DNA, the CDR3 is TGCGCCAGCAGCTTGGGGACAGCAACTAATGAAAAACTGTTTTTT. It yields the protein CASSLGTATNEKLFF.

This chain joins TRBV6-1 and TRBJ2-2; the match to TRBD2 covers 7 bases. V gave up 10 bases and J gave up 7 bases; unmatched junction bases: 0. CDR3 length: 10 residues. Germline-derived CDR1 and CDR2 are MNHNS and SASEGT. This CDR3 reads CATGGGELFF. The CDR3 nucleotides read TGTGCCACGGGGGGCGGGGAGCTGTTTTTT.

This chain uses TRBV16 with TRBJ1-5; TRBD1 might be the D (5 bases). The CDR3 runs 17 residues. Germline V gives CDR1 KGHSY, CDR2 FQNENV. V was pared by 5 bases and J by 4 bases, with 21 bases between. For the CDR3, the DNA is TGTGCCAGCAGCGTGGGGGGACGTTTTATCACAAATCAGCCCCAGCATTTT. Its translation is CASSVGGRFITNQPQHF.

The CDR3 coding sequence is TGTGCCAGCAGCCAAGACCTGCGGGATTCACCCCTCCACTTT. As protein: CASSQDLRDSPLHF. The genes are TRBV4-2 and TRBJ1-6; D gene uncertain. This CDR3 is 14 amino acids long. Germline CDR1 and CDR2: LGHNA and YNFKEQ. Trimming cost V 0 bases and J 8 bases, with 8 bases left between them.

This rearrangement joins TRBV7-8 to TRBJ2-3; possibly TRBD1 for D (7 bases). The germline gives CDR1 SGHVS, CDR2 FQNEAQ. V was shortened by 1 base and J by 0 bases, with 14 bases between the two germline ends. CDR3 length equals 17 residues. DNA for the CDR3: TGTGCCAGCAGCTTAGTTGCGGCAGGGGGGAGCACAGATACGCAGTATTTT. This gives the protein CASSLVAAGGSTDTQYF.

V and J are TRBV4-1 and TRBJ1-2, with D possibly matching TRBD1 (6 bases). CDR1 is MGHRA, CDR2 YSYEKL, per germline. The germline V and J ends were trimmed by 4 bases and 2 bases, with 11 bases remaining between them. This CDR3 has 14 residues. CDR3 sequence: CASSPIGQNYGYTF. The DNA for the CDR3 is TGCGCCAGCAGCCCTATAGGACAGAACTATGGCTACACCTTC.

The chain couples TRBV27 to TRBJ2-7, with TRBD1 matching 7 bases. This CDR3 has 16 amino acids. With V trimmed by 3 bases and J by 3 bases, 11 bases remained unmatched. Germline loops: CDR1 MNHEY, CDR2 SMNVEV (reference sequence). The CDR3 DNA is TGTGCCAGCAGTTTGACCGGGACAGCCGCTTACTACGAGCAGTACTTC. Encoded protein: CASSLTGTAAYYEQYF.

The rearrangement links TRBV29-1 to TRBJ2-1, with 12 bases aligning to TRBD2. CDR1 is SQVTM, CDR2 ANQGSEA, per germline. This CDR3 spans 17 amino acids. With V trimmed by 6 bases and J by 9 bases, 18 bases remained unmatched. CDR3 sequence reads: CSVAPGGLAGGRGEQFF. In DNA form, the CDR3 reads TGCAGCGTCGCCCCCGGGGGGCTAGCGGGGGGGCGTGGTGAGCAGTTCTTC.

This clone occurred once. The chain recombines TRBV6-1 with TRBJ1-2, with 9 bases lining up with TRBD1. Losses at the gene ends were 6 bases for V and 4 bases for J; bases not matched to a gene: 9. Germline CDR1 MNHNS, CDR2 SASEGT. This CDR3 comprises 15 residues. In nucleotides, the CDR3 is TGTGCCAGCAGGACGGGACAGGGAAGCGCCTATGGCTACACCTTC. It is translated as CASRTGQGSAYGYTF.

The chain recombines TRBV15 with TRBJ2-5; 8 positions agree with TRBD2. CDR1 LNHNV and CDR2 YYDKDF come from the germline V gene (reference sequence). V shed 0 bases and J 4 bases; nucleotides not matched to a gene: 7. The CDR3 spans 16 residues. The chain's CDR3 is CATSREIGLALETQYF. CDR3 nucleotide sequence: TGTGCCACCAGCAGAGAAATCGGACTAGCACTAGAGACCCAGTACTTC.

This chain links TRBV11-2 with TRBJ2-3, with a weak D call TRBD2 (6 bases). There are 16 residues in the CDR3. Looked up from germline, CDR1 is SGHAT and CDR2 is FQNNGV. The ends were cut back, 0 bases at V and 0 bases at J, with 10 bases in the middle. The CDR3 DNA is TGTGCCAGCAGCTTAGATAGCCGGGGGAGCACAGATACGCAGTATTTT. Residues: CASSLDSRGSTDTQYF.

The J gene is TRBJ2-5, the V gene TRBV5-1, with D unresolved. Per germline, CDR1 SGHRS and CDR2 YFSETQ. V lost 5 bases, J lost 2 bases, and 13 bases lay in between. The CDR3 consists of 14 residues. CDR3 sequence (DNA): TGCGCCAGCAGGAGTTTGTCAACGCAAGAGACCCAGTACTTC. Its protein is CASRSLSTQETQYF.